This TCR beta chain was obtained from a study of technical replicates of blood from four donors. The repertoire was sequenced with immunoSEQ multiplex PCR; TCRdb's copy has only in-frame clones and lacks some. The table lists tens of thousands of clones, 75% to 95% of them singletons, with approximately 0.4% in the top ten. The source material was T cells isolated from PBMCs. The receptor comes from a human donor in good health. Some clones in this sample may be carry-over from other donors' samples.

CDR3 DNA: TGTGCCACCAGCAGAGATCGGACTAGCCCCTTCGGGGAGCTGTTTTTT. This gives the protein CATSRDRTSPFGELFF. The chain carries TRBV15 and TRBJ2-2; 8 bases match TRBD2. Per the germline V gene, CDR1 is LNHNV and CDR2 is YYDKDF (reference sequence). This CDR3 region has 16 residues. V shed 0 bases and J 7 bases; nucleotides not matched to a gene: 7. Full variable domain (remainder filled in from reference TRBV15 and TRBJ2-2): DAMVIQNPRYQVTQFGKPVTLSCSQTLNHNVMYWYQQKSSQAPKLLFHYYDKDFNNEADTPDNFQSRRPNTSFCFLDIRSPGLGDTAMYLCATSRDRTSPFGELFFGEGSRLTVL.